In its sample, the clone carrying this TCR beta chain was seen a few times. Its antigen is undetermined. Researchers ran the PCR with 60 Vbeta and 13 Jbeta primers. Sequenced by immunoSEQ multiplex PCR; TCRdb stores in-frame clones only, minus some. The data contain roughly 70,000 clones, around two thirds of them singletons. The record originates from a study of cytomegalovirus exposure and HLA in healthy donors. The CDR3 sequence is 13 residues long. The ends were cut back, 8 bases at V and 5 bases at J, with 15 bases in the middle. Germline loops: CDR1 MDHEN, CDR2 SYDVKM. Study-level findings and limits: A list of approximately 160 TCR beta chains associated with cytomegalovirus was given.

The specimen was PBMCs. The sequence was obtained from a human donor in good health. The gene calls are TRBV28 and TRBJ1-2; D remains unclear. The CDR3 reads CASAGDRVYGYTF. The CDR3 nucleotides read TGTGCCAGCGCCGGGGATCGGGTATATGGCTACACCTTC.